A selection of T cell receptor beta chains follows, all from one sample in a study of CD8+ T cells in alopecia areata. Generated by immunoSEQ multiplex PCR, the TCRdb table keeps only in-frame clones and is missing some. Altogether 100,000 to 150,000 clones are present, over 60% being singletons, with the ten largest covering 5.7%. Sequences were derived from CD4+ T cells sorted from blood, sampled at week 4, from a patient treated with tofacitinib. Receptors originate from a human donor with alopecia areata. CDR3s include the opening cysteine and the closing phenylalanine or tryptophan. The D gene is left open where the match is weak. Clone size is stated in some rows and not others, as once, few, many or a class when expanded.

size: .
D: .
J: TRBJ1-2
V: TRBV30
DNA: TGTGCCTGGAGTTTGTGGGGGAATGGCTACACCTTC
CDR3: CAWSLWGNGYTF

size: .
D: .
J: TRBJ2-7
V: TRBV6-5
DNA: TGTGCCAGCAGTTACGGGGCAGGGAACGAGCAGTACTTC
CDR3: CASSYGAGNEQYF

size: .
D: .
J: TRBJ2-3
V: TRBV4-3
DNA: TGCGCCAGCAGCCAAGATGGGGGGGGCCTAACAGATACGCAGTATTTT
CDR3: CASSQDGGGLTDTQYF

size: .
D: .
J: TRBJ2-7
V: TRBV10-3
DNA: TGTGCCATCAGTGAGTCAGTAATCGCGGGATCTAACGAGCAGTACTTC
CDR3: CAISESVIAGSNEQYF

size: .
D: TRBD2
J: TRBJ2-5
V: TRBV5-4
DNA: TGTGCCAGCAGCCCTTCTAGGACTAGCGGGGCTGGAGAGACCCAGTACTTC
CDR3: CASSPSRTSGAGETQYF

size: .
D: .
J: TRBJ2-3
V: TRBV29-1
DNA: TGCAGCGTCGTAGGACCTCCGCGGACAGATACGCAGTATTTT
CDR3: CSVVGPPRTDTQYF

size: .
D: .
J: TRBJ2-7
V: TRBV27
DNA: TGTGCCAGCAGTCGGGAAGGGGACCCCTACGAGCAGTACTTC
CDR3: CASSREGDPYEQYF

size: once
D: .
J: TRBJ2-3
V: TRBV5-1
DNA: TGCGCCAGCAGCTTGGCTGGATCAGGGACTGACTCAGATACGCAGTATTTT
CDR3: CASSLAGSGTDSDTQYF

size: .
D: TRBD1
J: TRBJ1-4
V: TRBV2
DNA: TGTGCCAGCAGTGACGGGAAGGACAGGGGAAAGATGTTTTTT
CDR3: CASSDGKDRGKMFF

size: few
D: .
J: TRBJ2-7
V: TRBV30
DNA: TGTGCCTGGAGTGCGGGAGACCAGGCGGAGCAGTACTTC
CDR3: CAWSAGDQAEQYF

size: .
D: .
J: TRBJ1-1
V: TRBV7-9
DNA: TGTGCCAGCAGCTTAGAGGCGGGGACGGGCACTGAAGCTTTCTTT
CDR3: CASSLEAGTGTEAFF

size: .
D: .
J: TRBJ2-7
V: TRBV4-1
DNA: TGCGCCACCCGGGACGGAAACTACGAGCAGTACTTC
CDR3: CATRDGNYEQYF

size: .
D: .
J: TRBJ2-5
V: TRBV18
DNA: TGTGCCAGCTCACCAACTAGCAAGGAGACCCAGTACTTC
CDR3: CASSPTSKETQYF

size: .
D: .
J: TRBJ1-2
V: TRBV30
DNA: TGTGCCTGGAGTGAAGGCCGGACGGACACTGGCTACACCTTC
CDR3: CAWSEGRTDTGYTF

size: .
D: .
J: TRBJ2-5
V: TRBV29-1
DNA: TGCAGCGTTGACTCGATAGACAACCAAGAGACCCAGTACTTC
CDR3: CSVDSIDNQETQYF

size: .
D: .
J: TRBJ2-1
V: TRBV30
DNA: TGTGCCTGGGGGGGGCCTATTCAGTTCTTC
CDR3: CAWGGPIQFF

size: .
D: .
J: TRBJ2-7
V: TRBV5-1
DNA: TGCGCCAGCTCTCAGGGGAGCTCCTACGAGCAGTACTTC
CDR3: CASSQGSSYEQYF

size: .
D: TRBD1
J: TRBJ2-5
V: TRBV2
DNA: TGTGCCAGCAGCGTGGGACAGGGGGGAGAGACCCAGTACTTC
CDR3: CASSVGQGGETQYF

size: few
D: .
J: TRBJ2-2
V: TRBV29-1
DNA: TGCAGCGTCTTGCGAGGGGCCGGGGAGCTGTTTTTT
CDR3: CSVLRGAGELFF

size: .
D: TRBD2
J: TRBJ2-1
V: TRBV2
DNA: TGTGCCAGCAGTGCCGTGGGAGGGGAGCAGTTCTTC
CDR3: CASSAVGGEQFF

size: few
D: .
J: TRBJ1-5
V: TRBV12-5
DNA: TGTGCTAGTGGTGTGCAGGGGCTACGGGGCTTTCTGAGCAATCAGCCCCAGCATTTT
CDR3: CASGVQGLRGFLSNQPQHF

size: .
D: .
J: TRBJ2-3
V: TRBV4-2
DNA: TGTGCCAGCAGCCAAGATAATACTTTAGGGCAGTATTTT
CDR3: CASSQDNTLGQYF

size: .
D: TRBD2
J: TRBJ2-2
V: TRBV4-1
DNA: TGCGCCAGCAGCCAAGACCCAGTGACCGGGACTAGCGGCGCCGGGGAGCTGTTTTTT
CDR3: CASSQDPVTGTSGAGELFF

size: .
D: TRBD2
J: TRBJ2-5
V: TRBV10-3
DNA: TGTGCCATCAGTGACCCTAGCGGCATCCAAGAGACCCAGTACTTC
CDR3: CAISDPSGIQETQYF

size: .
D: .
J: TRBJ2-6
V: TRBV9
DNA: TGTGCCAGCAGCGTAAAGGGGGCTGGGGCCAACGTCCTGACTTTC
CDR3: CASSVKGAGANVLTF

size: .
D: .
J: TRBJ1-2
V: TRBV7-8
DNA: TGTGCCAGCAGCTTTTCGCAGGAGGCACACTATGGCTACACCTTC
CDR3: CASSFSQEAHYGYTF

size: .
D: .
J: TRBJ2-5
V: TRBV25-1
DNA: TGTGCCAGCAGTGGGGCGGGGCGGGTAGAGACCCAGTACTTC
CDR3: CASSGAGRVETQYF

size: .
D: TRBD2
J: TRBJ2-1
V: TRBV11-3
DNA: TGTGCCAGCAGCTTCGGGACTAGCGGGGGGGCTGGTGAGCAGTTCTTC
CDR3: CASSFGTSGGAGEQFF

size: .
D: .
J: TRBJ1-2
V: TRBV5-1
DNA: TGCGCCAGCAGCTTATCGGGGCTTTCTAACTATGGCTACACCTTC
CDR3: CASSLSGLSNYGYTF

size: .
D: .
J: TRBJ2-5
V: TRBV9
DNA: TGTGCCAGCAGCGTAGATTTGAAGACCCAGTACTTC
CDR3: CASSVDLKTQYF

size: .
D: .
J: TRBJ2-3
V: TRBV30
DNA: TGTGCCTGGAGTCCGGGGCTCACAGATACGCAGTATTTT
CDR3: CAWSPGLTDTQYF

size: .
D: .
J: TRBJ2-2
V: TRBV30
DNA: TGTGCCTGGATGTTGGCAGGGGTCACCGGGGAGCTGTTTTTT
CDR3: CAWMLAGVTGELFF

size: few
D: .
J: TRBJ2-5
V: TRBV29-1
DNA: TGCAGCGTTGACGGACTCCTCGAAGAGACCCAGTACTTC
CDR3: CSVDGLLEETQYF

size: .
D: .
J: TRBJ2-6
V: TRBV5-6
DNA: TGTGCCAGCCGACCACCATCGGGGAACGGGGCCAACGTCCTGACTTTC
CDR3: CASRPPSGNGANVLTF

size: .
D: .
J: TRBJ1-2
V: TRBV28
DNA: TGTGCCAGCACGGTCGGGACCTATGGCTACACCTTC
CDR3: CASTVGTYGYTF

size: .
D: .
J: TRBJ2-5
V: TRBV2
DNA: TGTGCCAGCAGTGCCAACGGAGAAGAGACCCAGTACTTC
CDR3: CASSANGEETQYF

size: .
D: .
J: TRBJ1-1
V: TRBV18
DNA: TGTGCCAGCTCACCACGGCAGGGTGAGGGAACTGAAGCTTTCTTT
CDR3: CASSPRQGEGTEAFF

size: .
D: .
J: TRBJ2-5
V: TRBV10-3
DNA: TGTGCCATCAGTGAACGAGAGACCCAGTACTTC
CDR3: CAISERETQYF

size: few
D: TRBD2
J: TRBJ2-5
V: TRBV5-1
DNA: TGCGCCAGCAGCTTGGGCGGGGGGCCCGAGACCCAGTACTTC
CDR3: CASSLGGGPETQYF

size: few
D: .
J: TRBJ2-4
V: TRBV30
DNA: TGTGCCTGGGGTCCGGGGCGAAACAATAACATTCAGTACTTC
CDR3: CAWGPGRNNNIQYF

size: few
D: .
J: TRBJ2-3
V: TRBV5-4
DNA: TGTGCCAGCAGCTTGGGGGGGCCACGAAGCACAGATACGCAGTATTTT
CDR3: CASSLGGPRSTDTQYF

size: .
D: TRBD1
J: TRBJ2-6
V: TRBV7-2
DNA: TGTGCCAGCAGCTACGGACAGGGGGCGCGTGGGGCCAACGTCCTGACTTTC
CDR3: CASSYGQGARGANVLTF

size: few
D: .
J: TRBJ2-3
V: TRBV30
DNA: TGTGCTCAGGGGATCACAGATACGCAGTATTTT
CDR3: CAQGITDTQYF

size: .
D: .
J: TRBJ2-7
V: TRBV2
DNA: TGTGCCAGCAGTGAAGGGGGATTTTCCTACGAGCAGTACTTC
CDR3: CASSEGGFSYEQYF

size: medium-sized
D: TRBD1
J: TRBJ1-1
V: TRBV29-1
DNA: TGCAGCGTGAATACAGGGGGCAATGAAGCTTTCTTT
CDR3: CSVNTGGNEAFF

size: .
D: TRBD1
J: TRBJ2-7
V: TRBV7-2
DNA: TGTGCCAGCAGCCGTGGGCAGGGGGCGTCCTTC
CDR3: CASSRGQGASF

size: .
D: TRBD2
J: TRBJ2-5
V: TRBV29-1
DNA: TGCAGCGTTGGGACTAGCGGGGAGACCCAGTACTTC
CDR3: CSVGTSGETQYF

size: .
D: .
J: TRBJ1-2
V: TRBV7-2
DNA: TGTGCCAGCAGCCCAGGGGCCGGGGGCTACACCTTC
CDR3: CASSPGAGGYTF

size: .
D: .
J: TRBJ2-4
V: TRBV28
DNA: TGTGCCAGCGGGTTCGGAGGTCTAGCCAAAAACATTCAGTACTTC
CDR3: CASGFGGLAKNIQYF

size: once
D: TRBD1
J: TRBJ1-6
V: TRBV7-9
DNA: TGTGCCAGCAGCTTTACAGGGGGTACTAATTCACCCCTCCACTTT
CDR3: CASSFTGGTNSPLHF

size: .
D: .
J: TRBJ1-5
V: TRBV29-1
DNA: TGCAGCGTTGCAGGGGCGCCGTATCAGCCCCAGCATTTT
CDR3: CSVAGAPYQPQHF

size: .
D: .
J: TRBJ2-7
V: TRBV5-1
DNA: TGCGCCAGCAGGCCCCCCTCAACCAACGAGCAGTACTTC
CDR3: CASRPPSTNEQYF